This T cell receptor beta chain was sequenced for a study of OX40 agonist ivuxolimab in advanced cancers. Regarding the study as a whole: Dose levels from 0.1 to 3.0 mg/kg saw CD4+ and CD8+ blood T cells expand clonally by week 6.

Trimming shortened V by 0 bases and J by 2 bases, and 8 bases separated the two germline ends. This CDR3 comprises 14 residues. Germline V lookup: CDR1 SGHTA, CDR2 FQGNSA. On this clone: Its specificity is unknown.

Sequenced by immunoSEQ multiplex PCR; TCRdb stores in-frame clones only, minus some. The sample has fewer than 30,000 clones, roughly 90% seen once. The source was CD4+ or CD8+ T cells sorted from blood, collected in a trial of the OX40 agonist ivuxolimab. J is TRBJ2-7 and V is TRBV7-2, with D hard to call. The TCR originated in an adult with an advanced solid tumor such as melanoma, head and neck, liver or kidney cancer. Here the CDR3 reads CASSLALGTYEQYF. CDR3 DNA sequence: TGTGCCAGCAGCTTAGCCCTGGGAACCTACGAGCAGTACTTC. The variable domain in full, with the rest retrieved from reference TRBV7-2 and TRBJ2-7, is GAGVSQSPSNKVTEKGKDVELRCDPISGHTALYWYRQSLGQGLEFLIYFQGNSAPDKSGLPSDRFSAERTGGSVSTLTIQRTQQEDSAVYLCASSLALGTYEQYFGPGTRLTVT.